Included here is one T cell receptor beta chain sequence, with context. The CDR3 consists of 14 residues. Germline V gene sequence: CDR1 SNHLY, CDR2 FYNNEI. Trimming took off 6 bases at V and 2 bases at J, with 12 bases between the two ends. This specimen comes from a study of blood T cell repertoires in COVID-19. Across the study: T cells, B-cell-depleted T cells, or PBMCs provided the cDNA or gDNA that served as material.

Per the original data handling: By means of reference gene primer amplification, nucleated cell counts were estimated. Generated by immunoSEQ multiplex PCR, the TCRdb table keeps only in-frame clones and is missing some. From that table come the V and J calls and clone size; the DNA was used to work out D and trimming. The data show approximately 52,000 clones, 80% to 90% seen once. The receptor's source is a man between 60 and 75 years old with acute or convalescent COVID-19. The chain is built from TRBV2 and TRBJ2-3; D remains unclear. Specimen: peripheral blood. The CDR3 sequence is CASSQRSNTDTQYF. The DNA of the CDR3 is TGTGCCAGCAGCCAAAGGAGCAACACAGATACGCAGTATTTT. The full variable domain, with the rest looked up from reference TRBV2 and TRBJ2-3, is EPEVTQTPSHQVTQMGQEVILRCVPISNHLYFYWYRQILGQKVEFLVSFYNNEISEKSEIFDDQFSVERPDGSNFTLKIRSTKLEDSAMYFCASSQRSNTDTQYFGPGTRLTVL.